This TCR beta chain originates from a study of cytomegalovirus exposure and HLA in healthy donors. The table lists this clone with a count of one. The target antigen is unknown. Study-wide results and limits: Some V segments (TRBV6-2 and TRBV6-3 among them) were excluded as indistinguishable. With later analysis, a missense DCLRE1C variant became linked to TCR beta V- and J-gene trimming.

PCR used 60 Vbeta primers and 13 Jbeta primers. Sequenced by immunoSEQ multiplex PCR; TCRdb stores in-frame clones only, minus some. The repertoire holds about 130,000 clones, with about 77% as singletons. Germline V CDR1 and CDR2: SEHNR, FQNEAQ (reference sequence). V lost 4 bases, J lost 0 bases, and 9 bases stayed unmatched. The CDR3 consists of 18 residues. This TCR came from a woman aged 40 to 50 in good health and CMV-seronegative. Sequencing was performed on PBMCs. The gene calls are TRBV7-9 and TRBJ1-6, with TRBD1 matching over 7 bases. CDR3 bases: TGTGCCAGCAGCTCTACCGAGGACAGGAGCTCCTATAATTCACCCCTCCACTTT. It is translated as CASSSTEDRSSYNSPLHF.